This T cell receptor beta chain was sequenced during a study of beta chain features in type 1 diabetes. Study as a whole: Cells sorted and examined across all samples totaled approximately 100,000,000.

CD4+ cells of the naive, central memory, regulatory and stem cell-like memory types were sorted via CD45RO/CCR7/CD25/CD127/CD95/CD27. Purity exceeded 95% in all sorted populations. The investigators reverse transcribed all of the isolated RNA, so they sequenced expressed TCRB transcripts. Profiling relied on immunoSEQ multiplex PCR, and the TCRdb table lists in-frame clones only, not all of them. The sample holds under 800,000 clones, roughly a sixth seen once. The V gene's germline CDR1 is PRHDT and CDR2 FYEKMQ (reference sequence). The CDR3 extends over 14 amino acids. The V and J ends lost 4 bases and 3 bases respectively, with 13 bases between them. The sample holds a few counts of this clone. Its antigen is still unknown. Study-wide results and limits: Fewer junction insertions and more nucleotide deletions appeared in type 1 diabetes patients.

This clonotype was obtained from a man younger than 35 in good health. The chain is built from TRBV13 and TRBJ2-7, with D unresolved. Sequencing was performed on naive CD4+ T cells from blood. CDR3 nucleotides: TGTGCCAGCAGCTCACTATTGGTCCGCTACGAGCAGTACTTC. As protein: CASSSLLVRYEQYF. The variable domain in full, with the rest retrieved from reference TRBV13 and TRBJ2-7, is AAGVIQSPRHLIKEKRETATLKCYPIPRHDTVYWYQQGPGQDPQFLISFYEKMQSDKGSIPDRFSAQQFSDYHSELNMSSLELGDSALYFCASSSLLVRYEQYFGPGTRLTVT.